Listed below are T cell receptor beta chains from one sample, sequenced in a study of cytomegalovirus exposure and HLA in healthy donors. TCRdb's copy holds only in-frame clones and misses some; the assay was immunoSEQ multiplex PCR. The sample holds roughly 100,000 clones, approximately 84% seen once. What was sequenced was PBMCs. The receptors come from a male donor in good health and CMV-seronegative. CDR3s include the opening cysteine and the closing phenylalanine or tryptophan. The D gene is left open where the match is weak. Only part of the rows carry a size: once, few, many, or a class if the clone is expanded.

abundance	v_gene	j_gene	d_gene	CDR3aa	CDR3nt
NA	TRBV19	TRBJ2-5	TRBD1	CASSIWAGQAQETQYF	TGTGCCAGTAGTATTTGGGCCGGACAGGCCCAAGAGACCCAGTACTTC
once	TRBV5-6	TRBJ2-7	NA	CASSLWGPGEQYF	TGTGCCAGCAGCTTGTGGGGCCCTGGGGAGCAGTACTTC
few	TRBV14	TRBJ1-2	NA	CASSQAGVHGYTF	TGTGCCAGCAGCCAAGCAGGGGTACATGGCTACACCTTC
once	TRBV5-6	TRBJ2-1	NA	CASSLGTLRDNEQFF	TGTGCCAGCAGCCTGGGGACTCTCAGAGACAATGAGCAGTTCTTC
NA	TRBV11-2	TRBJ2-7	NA	CASSLATAYEQYF	TGTGCCAGCAGCTTAGCTACAGCCTACGAGCAGTACTTC
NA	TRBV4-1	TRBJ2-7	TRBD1	CASSRGQGSNYEQYF	TGCGCCAGCAGCCGCGGACAGGGGTCGAACTACGAGCAGTACTTC
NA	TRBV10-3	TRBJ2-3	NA	CAISDGRGPDTQYF	TGTGCCATCAGTGACGGCAGGGGCCCAGATACGCAGTATTTT
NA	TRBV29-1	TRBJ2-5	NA	CSVYPGGQGETQYF	TGCAGCGTTTACCCCGGGGGGCAGGGAGAGACCCAGTACTTC
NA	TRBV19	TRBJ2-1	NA	CASSTGTLLNEQFF	TGTGCCAGTAGTACAGGGACTTTACTCAATGAGCAGTTCTTC
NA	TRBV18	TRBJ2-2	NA	CATSRQKNTGELFF	TGTGCCACCTCAAGACAGAAGAACACCGGGGAGCTGTTTTTT
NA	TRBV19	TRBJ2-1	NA	CASSIDLGGSYNEQFF	TGTGCCAGTAGTATAGATCTAGGCGGCTCCTACAATGAGCAGTTCTTC
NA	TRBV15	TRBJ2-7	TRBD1	CATSKDRGVFEQYF	TGTGCCACCAGCAAGGACAGGGGGGTTTTCGAGCAGTACTTC
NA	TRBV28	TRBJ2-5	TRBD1	CASSLLDRGQETQYF	TGTGCCAGCAGTTTATTGGACAGGGGCCAAGAGACCCAGTACTTC
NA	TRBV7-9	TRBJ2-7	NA	CASSTTTGKYF	TGTGCCAGCAGCACAACGACAGGAAAGTACTTC
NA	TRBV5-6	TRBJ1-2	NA	CASSMRSYGYTF	TGTGCCAGCAGCATGCGTAGCTATGGCTACACCTTC
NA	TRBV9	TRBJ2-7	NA	CASSVGQTSEQYF	TGTGCCAGCAGCGTAGGGCAGACGAGCGAGCAGTACTTC
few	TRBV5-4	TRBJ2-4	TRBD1	CASSQGGSRDRENIQYF	TGTGCCAGCAGCCAAGGGGGCTCCCGGGACAGGGAAAACATTCAGTACTTC
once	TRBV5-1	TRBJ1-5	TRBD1	CASSPGGAGQPQHF	TGCGCCAGCAGCCCAGGGGGCGCGGGTCAGCCCCAGCATTTT
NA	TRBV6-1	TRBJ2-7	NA	CASRSGGISSYEQYF	TGTGCCAGCAGGTCTGGAGGGATCAGCTCCTACGAGCAGTACTTC
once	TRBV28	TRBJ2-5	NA	CASRGVLQETQYF	TGTGCCAGCAGGGGAGTCCTCCAAGAGACCCAGTACTTC
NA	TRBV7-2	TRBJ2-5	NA	CASSLGGTQYF	TGTGCCAGCAGCTTAGGAGGGACCCAGTACTTC
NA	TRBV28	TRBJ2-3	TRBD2	CASSLWGGPITDTQYF	TGTGCCAGCAGTTTATGGGGAGGGCCAATCACAGATACGCAGTATTTT
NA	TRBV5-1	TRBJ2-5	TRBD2	CASSFGAGQETQYF	TGCGCCAGCAGCTTCGGAGCGGGACAAGAGACCCAGTACTTC
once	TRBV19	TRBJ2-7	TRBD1	CASSMGQGGISEQYF	TGTGCCAGTAGTATGGGACAGGGGGGGATCAGCGAGCAGTACTTC
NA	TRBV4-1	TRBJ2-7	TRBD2	CASSHFSGLAVPEQYF	TGCGCCAGCAGCCATTTCTCCGGGCTAGCGGTCCCCGAGCAGTACTTC
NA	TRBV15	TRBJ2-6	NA	CATSRDRGAGANVLTF	TGTGCCACCAGCAGAGATAGGGGTGCCGGGGCCAACGTCCTGACTTTC
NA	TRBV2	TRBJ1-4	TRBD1	CASSGDRVMRGEKLFF	TGTGCCAGCAGTGGGGACAGGGTAATGCGGGGAGAAAAACTGTTTTTT
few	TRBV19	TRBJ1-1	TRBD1	CASSVKGGAEAFF	TGTGCCAGTAGTGTCAAAGGGGGCGCTGAAGCTTTCTTT
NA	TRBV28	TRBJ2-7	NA	CASIKGLAYEQYF	TGTGCCAGCATAAAAGGACTCGCCTACGAGCAGTACTTC
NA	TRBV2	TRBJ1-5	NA	CASRTPTKPQHF	TGTGCCAGCAGGACACCCACGAAGCCCCAGCATTTT
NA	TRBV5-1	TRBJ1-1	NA	CASSFGGRLNTEAFF	TGCGCCAGCAGCTTCGGGGGGAGACTGAACACTGAAGCTTTCTTT
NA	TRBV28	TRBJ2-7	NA	CASSSSAEAASPYEQYF	TGTGCCAGCAGTTCCTCCGCCGAGGCCGCCTCCCCCTACGAGCAGTACTTC
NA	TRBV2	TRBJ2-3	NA	CASSEGTPSTDTQYF	TGTGCCAGCAGTGAGGGGACACCTAGCACAGATACGCAGTATTTT
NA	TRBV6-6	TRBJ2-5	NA	CASSSLRWETQYF	TGTGCCAGCAGTTCCCTTAGATGGGAGACCCAGTACTTC
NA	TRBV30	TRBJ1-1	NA	CAWSVYLGVNTEAFF	TGTGCCTGGAGTGTGTATCTAGGGGTGAACACTGAAGCTTTCTTT